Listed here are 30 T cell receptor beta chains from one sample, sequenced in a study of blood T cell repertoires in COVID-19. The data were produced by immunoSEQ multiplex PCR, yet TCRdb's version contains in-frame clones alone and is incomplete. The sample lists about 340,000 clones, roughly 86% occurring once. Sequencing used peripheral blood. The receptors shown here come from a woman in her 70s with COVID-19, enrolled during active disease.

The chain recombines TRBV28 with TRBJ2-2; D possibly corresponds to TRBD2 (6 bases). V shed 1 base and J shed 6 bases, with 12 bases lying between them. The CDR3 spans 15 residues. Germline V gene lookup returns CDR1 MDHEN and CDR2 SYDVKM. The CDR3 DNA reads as TGTGCCAGCAGTTTATTGACGGGGGTTCCCGGGGAGCTGTTTTTT. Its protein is CASSLLTGVPGELFF.

CDR3 sequence reads: CASSASGTGYVKQYF. CDR3 DNA: TGTGCCAGCAGTGCCTCCGGGACAGGATACGTGAAGCAGTACTTC. V and J are TRBV6-4 and TRBJ2-7; the match to TRBD1 covers 8 bases. Germline CDR1 is MRHNA and CDR2 is SNTAGT. The CDR3 contains 15 residues. V lost 4 bases and J lost 8; bases outside the gene matches: 13.

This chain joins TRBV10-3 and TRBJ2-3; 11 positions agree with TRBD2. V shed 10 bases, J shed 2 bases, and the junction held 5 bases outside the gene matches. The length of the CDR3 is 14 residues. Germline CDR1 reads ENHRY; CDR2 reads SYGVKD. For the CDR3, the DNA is TGTGCCACCCGACTAGCGGGGTCCACAGATACGCAGTATTTT. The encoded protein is CATRLAGSTDTQYF.

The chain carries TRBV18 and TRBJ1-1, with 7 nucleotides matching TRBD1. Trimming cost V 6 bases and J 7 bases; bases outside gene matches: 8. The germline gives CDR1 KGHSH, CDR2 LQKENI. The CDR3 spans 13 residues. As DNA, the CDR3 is TGTGCCAGCTCCTACGGAGGGGGCGTTGAAGCTTTCTTT. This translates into CASSYGGGVEAFF. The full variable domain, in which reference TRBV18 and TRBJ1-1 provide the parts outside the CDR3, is NAGVMQNPRHLVRRRGQEARLRCSPMKGHSHVYWYRQLPEEGLKFMVYLQKENIIDESGMPKERFSAEFPKEGPSILRIQQVVRGDSAAYFCASSYGGGVEAFFGQGTRLTVV.

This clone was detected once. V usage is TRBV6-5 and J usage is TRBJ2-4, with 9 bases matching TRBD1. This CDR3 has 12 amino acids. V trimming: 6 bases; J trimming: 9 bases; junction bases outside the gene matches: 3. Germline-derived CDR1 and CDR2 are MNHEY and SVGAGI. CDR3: CASRSDRGIQYF. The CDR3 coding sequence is TGTGCCAGCAGATCGGACAGGGGCATTCAGTACTTC.

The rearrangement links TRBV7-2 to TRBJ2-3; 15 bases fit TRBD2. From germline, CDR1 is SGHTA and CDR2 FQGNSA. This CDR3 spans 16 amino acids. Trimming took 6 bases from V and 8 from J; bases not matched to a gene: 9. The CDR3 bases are TGTGCCAGCAGAGCGGGACTAGCGGGGGGCGTAGGTACGCAGTATTTT. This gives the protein CASRAGLAGGVGTQYF.

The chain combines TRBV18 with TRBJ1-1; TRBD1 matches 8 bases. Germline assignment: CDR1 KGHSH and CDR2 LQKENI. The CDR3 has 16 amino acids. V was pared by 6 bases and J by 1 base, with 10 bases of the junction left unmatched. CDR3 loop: CASSSGQGGKNTEAFF. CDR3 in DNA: TGTGCCAGCTCCAGCGGACAGGGAGGTAAGAACACTGAAGCTTTCTTT.

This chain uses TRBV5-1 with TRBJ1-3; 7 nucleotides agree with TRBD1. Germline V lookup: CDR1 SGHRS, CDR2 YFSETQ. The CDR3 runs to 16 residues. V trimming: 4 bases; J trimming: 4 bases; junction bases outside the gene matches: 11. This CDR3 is CASSSSAGGFGNTIYF. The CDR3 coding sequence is TGCGCCAGCAGCAGTTCGGCAGGGGGGTTCGGAAACACCATATATTTT.

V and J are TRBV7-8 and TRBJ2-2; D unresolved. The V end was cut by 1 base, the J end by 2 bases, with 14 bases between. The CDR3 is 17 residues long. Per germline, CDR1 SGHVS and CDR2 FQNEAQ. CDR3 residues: CASSLVRVPTNTGELFF. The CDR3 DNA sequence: TGTGCCAGCAGCTTAGTCCGGGTGCCGACCAACACCGGGGAGCTGTTTTTT.

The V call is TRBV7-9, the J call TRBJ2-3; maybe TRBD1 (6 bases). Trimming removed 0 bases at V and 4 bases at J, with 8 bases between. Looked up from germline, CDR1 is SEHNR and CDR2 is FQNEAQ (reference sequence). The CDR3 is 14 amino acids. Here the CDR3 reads CASSLAQGSDTQYF. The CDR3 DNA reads TGTGCCAGCAGCTTAGCTCAGGGGTCAGATACGCAGTATTTT.

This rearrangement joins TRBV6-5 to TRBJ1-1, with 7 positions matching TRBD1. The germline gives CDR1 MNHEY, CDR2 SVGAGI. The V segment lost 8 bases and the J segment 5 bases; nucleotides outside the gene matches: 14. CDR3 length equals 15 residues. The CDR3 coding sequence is TGTGCCAGCTGCTTACAACCAGGGGGTCGGACTGAAGCTTTCTTT. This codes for CASCLQPGGRTEAFF.

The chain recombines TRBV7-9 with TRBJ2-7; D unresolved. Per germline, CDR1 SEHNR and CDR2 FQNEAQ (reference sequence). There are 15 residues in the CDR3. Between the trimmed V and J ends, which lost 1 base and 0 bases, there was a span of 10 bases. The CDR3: CASSLDQINSYEQYF. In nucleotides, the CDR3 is TGTGCCAGCAGCTTAGACCAGATAAACTCCTACGAGCAGTACTTC.

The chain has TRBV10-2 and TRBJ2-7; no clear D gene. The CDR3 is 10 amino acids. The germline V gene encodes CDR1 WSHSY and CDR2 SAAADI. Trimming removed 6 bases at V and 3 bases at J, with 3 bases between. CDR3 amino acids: CASSGYEQYF. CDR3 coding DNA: TGCGCCAGCAGCGGCTACGAGCAGTACTTC.

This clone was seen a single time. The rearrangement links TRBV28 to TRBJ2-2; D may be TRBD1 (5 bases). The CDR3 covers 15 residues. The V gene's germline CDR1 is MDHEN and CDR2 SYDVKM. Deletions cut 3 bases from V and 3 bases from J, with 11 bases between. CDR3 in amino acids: CASSFQGRDTGELFF. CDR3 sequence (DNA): TGTGCCAGCAGTTTTCAGGGCCGGGACACCGGGGAGCTGTTTTTT.

In DNA form, the CDR3 reads TGTGCCAGCAGTCGAGGGGGTAACTATGGCTACACCTTC. Amino acid sequence: CASSRGGNYGYTF. This chain links TRBV27 with TRBJ1-2, with a weak D call TRBD1 (6 bases). The V and J ends lost 5 bases and 1 base respectively, with 8 bases between them. The CDR3 has 13 amino acids. The germline CDR1 and CDR2 sequences are MNHEY and SMNVEV (reference sequence).

CDR3: CAWKGLVRGTGGGNGYTF. CDR3 coding DNA: TGTGCCTGGAAGGGTCTAGTCCGGGGGACAGGGGGAGGCAATGGCTACACCTTC. The chain couples TRBV30 to TRBJ1-2; 11 bases are a match to TRBD1. The trim removed 4 bases at V and 6 bases at J, leaving 19 bases unmatched. Germline values: CDR1 GTSNPN, CDR2 SVGIG (reference sequence). This CDR3 region has 18 residues.

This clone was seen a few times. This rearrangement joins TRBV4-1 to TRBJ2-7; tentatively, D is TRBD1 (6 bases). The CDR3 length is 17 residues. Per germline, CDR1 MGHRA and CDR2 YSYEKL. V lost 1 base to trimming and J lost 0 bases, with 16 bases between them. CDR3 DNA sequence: TGCGCCAGCAGCCAAGGAATTGACAGGCCTCTCTCCTACGAGCAGTACTTC. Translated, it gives CASSQGIDRPLSYEQYF.

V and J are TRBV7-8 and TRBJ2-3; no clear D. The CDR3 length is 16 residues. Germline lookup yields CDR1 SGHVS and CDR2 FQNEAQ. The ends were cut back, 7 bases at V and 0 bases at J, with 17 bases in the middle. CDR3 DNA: TGTGCCAGCACCCTAGTACCTATACTAAGCACAGATACGCAGTATTTT. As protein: CASTLVPILSTDTQYF. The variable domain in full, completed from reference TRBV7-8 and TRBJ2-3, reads GAGVSQSPRYKVAKRGQDVALRCDPISGHVSLFWYQQALGQGPEFLTYFQNEAQLDKSGLPSDRFFAERPEGSVSTLKIQRTQQEDSAVYLCASTLVPILSTDTQYFGPGTRLTVL.

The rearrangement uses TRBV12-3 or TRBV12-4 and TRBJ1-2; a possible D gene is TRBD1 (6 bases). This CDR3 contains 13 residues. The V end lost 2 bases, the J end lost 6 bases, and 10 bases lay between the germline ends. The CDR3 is CASSLWAGDGYTF. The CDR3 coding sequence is TGTGCCAGCAGTTTATGGGCAGGGGATGGCTACACCTTC.

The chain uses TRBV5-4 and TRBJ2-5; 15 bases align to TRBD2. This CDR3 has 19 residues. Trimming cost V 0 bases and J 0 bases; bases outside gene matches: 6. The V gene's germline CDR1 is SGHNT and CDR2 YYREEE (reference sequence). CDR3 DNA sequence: TGTGCCAGCAGCTTGGTTACGGGGACTAGCGGGGGGTACCAAGAGACCCAGTACTTC. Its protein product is CASSLVTGTSGGYQETQYF. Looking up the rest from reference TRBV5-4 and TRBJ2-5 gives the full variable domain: ETGVTQSPTHLIKTRGQQVTLRCSSQSGHNTVSWYQQALGQGPQFIFQYYREEENGRGNFPPRFSGLQFPNYSSELNVNALELDDSALYLCASSLVTGTSGGYQETQYFGPGTRLLVL.

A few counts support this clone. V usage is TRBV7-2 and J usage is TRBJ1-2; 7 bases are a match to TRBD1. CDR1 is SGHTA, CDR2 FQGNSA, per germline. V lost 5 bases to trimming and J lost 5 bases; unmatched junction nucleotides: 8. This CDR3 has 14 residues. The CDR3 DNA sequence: TGTGCCAGCAGCGCCCAAACAGGGGCTTATGGCTACACCTTC. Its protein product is CASSAQTGAYGYTF.

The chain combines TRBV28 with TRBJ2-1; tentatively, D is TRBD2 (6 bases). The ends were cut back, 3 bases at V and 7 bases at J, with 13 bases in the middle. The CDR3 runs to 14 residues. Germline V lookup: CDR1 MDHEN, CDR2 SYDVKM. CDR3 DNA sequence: TGTGCCAGCAGTTTTCTGGCGGGGTATAATGAGCAGTTCTTC. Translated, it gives CASSFLAGYNEQFF. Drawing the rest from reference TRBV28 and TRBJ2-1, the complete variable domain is DVKVTQSSRYLVKRTGEKVFLECVQDMDHENMFWYRQDPGLGLRLIYFSYDVKMKEKGDIPEGYSVSREKKERFSLILESASTNQTSMYLCASSFLAGYNEQFFGPGTRLTVL.

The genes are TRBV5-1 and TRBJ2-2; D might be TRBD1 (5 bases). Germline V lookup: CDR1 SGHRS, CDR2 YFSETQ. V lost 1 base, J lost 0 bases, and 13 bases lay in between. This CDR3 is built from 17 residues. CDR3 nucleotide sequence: TGCGCCAGCAGCTTGAGAACAGGTCCCTCGAACACCGGGGAGCTGTTTTTT. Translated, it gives CASSLRTGPSNTGELFF.

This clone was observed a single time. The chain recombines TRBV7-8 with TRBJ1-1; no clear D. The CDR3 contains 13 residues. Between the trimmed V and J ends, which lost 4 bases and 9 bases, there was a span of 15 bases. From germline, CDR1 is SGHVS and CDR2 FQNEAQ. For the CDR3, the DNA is TGTGCCAGCAGCTCTGCGACGAGGAATAAAGCTTTCTTT. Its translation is CASSSATRNKAFF.

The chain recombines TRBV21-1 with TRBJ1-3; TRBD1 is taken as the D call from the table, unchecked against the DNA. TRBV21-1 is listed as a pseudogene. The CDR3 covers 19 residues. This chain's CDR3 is CASSKRYEGAGASGNTIYF. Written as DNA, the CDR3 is TGTGCCAGCAGCAAAAGATACGAGGGGGCGGGCGCCTCTGGAAACACCATATATTTT.

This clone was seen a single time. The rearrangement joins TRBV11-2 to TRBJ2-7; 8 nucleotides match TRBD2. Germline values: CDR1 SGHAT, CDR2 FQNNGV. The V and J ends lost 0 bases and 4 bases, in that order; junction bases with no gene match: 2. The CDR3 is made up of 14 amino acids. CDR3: CASSLELAEYEQYF. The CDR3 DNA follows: TGTGCCAGCAGCTTAGAACTAGCGGAATACGAGCAGTACTTC.

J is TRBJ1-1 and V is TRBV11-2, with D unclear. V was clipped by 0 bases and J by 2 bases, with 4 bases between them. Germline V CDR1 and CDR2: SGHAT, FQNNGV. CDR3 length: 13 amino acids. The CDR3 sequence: CASSLDSNTEAFF. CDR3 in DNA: TGTGCCAGCAGCTTAGACAGTAACACTGAAGCTTTCTTT.

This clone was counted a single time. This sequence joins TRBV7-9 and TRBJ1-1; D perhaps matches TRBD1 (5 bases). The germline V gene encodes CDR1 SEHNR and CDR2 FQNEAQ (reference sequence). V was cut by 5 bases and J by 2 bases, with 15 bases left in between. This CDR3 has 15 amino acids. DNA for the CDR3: TGTGCCAGCAGCGCCCGCGGGGGGACTAACACTGAAGCTTTCTTT. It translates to CASSARGGTNTEAFF. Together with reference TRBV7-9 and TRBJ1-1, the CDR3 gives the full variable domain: DTGVSQNPRHKITKRGQNVTFRCDPISEHNRLYWYRQTLGQGPEFLTYFQNEAQLEKSRLLSDRFSAERPKGSFSTLEIQRTEQGDSAMYLCASSARGGTNTEAFFGQGTRLTVV.

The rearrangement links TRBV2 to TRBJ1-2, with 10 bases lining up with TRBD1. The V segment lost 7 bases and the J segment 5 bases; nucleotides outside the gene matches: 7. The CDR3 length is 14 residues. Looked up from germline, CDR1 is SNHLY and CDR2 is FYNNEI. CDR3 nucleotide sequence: TGTGCCAGCAATTCGGGACAGGGGATTTATGGCTACACCTTC. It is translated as CASNSGQGIYGYTF.

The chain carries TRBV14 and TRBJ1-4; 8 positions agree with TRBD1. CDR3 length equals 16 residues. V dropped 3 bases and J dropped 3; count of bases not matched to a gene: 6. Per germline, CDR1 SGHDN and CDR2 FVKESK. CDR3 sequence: CASSQGGQGPNEKLFF. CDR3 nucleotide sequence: TGTGCCAGCAGCCAGGGAGGACAGGGACCTAATGAAAAACTGTTTTTT.